Below are 30 T cell receptor beta chains sequenced from a single sample in a study of shared clonotypes between healthy human individuals. Clones were read by immunoSEQ multiplex PCR, and TCRdb kept only the in-frame ones, dropping some. The sample has about 2 million clones; over 85% are singletons. CD45RO-negative, CCR7-selected cells formed the naive CD8 fraction, which excluded terminally differentiated effector memory CD45RA+ cells. The sample consisted of naive CD8+ T cells sorted from blood. The origin of the receptors is a man younger than 30 in good health.

The J gene is TRBJ1-2, the V gene TRBV29-1; 10 nucleotides match TRBD1. This CDR3 has 15 residues. Germline CDR1 SQVTM, CDR2 ANQGSEA. Germline trimming cut 5 bases from V and 8 bases from J; bases unmatched to any gene: 14. For the CDR3, the DNA is TGCAGCGTTCCTCCGGGACAGGGGCGTATGGGAGGCTACACCTTC. Encoded protein: CSVPPGQGRMGGYTF.

This clone occurred once. This chain joins TRBV9 and TRBJ2-7, with a weak D call TRBD2 (5 bases). Trimming left V 0 bases short and J 2 bases short, with 18 bases between. Looked up from germline, CDR1 is SGDLS and CDR2 is YYNGEE. The CDR3 covers 17 residues. CDR3 in amino acids: CASSVATTEWRPYEQYF. The CDR3 bases are TGTGCCAGCAGCGTAGCTACAACGGAGTGGAGGCCCTACGAGCAGTACTTC.

This clone was recorded once. This chain links TRBV9 with TRBJ2-7, with TRBD2 matching over 14 bases. Per germline, CDR1 SGDLS and CDR2 YYNGEE. J gave up 2 bases and V 4 bases, and 5 bases lay outside the gene matches. The CDR3 has 16 amino acids. The CDR3 spells CASSHGTSGSAYEQYF. The CDR3 coding sequence is TGTGCCAGCAGCCACGGGACTAGCGGGAGTGCCTACGAGCAGTACTTC.

The V call is TRBV4-3, the J call TRBJ1-4; D is undetermined. The CDR3 is 19 amino acids. The germline V gene encodes CDR1 LGHNA and CDR2 YSLEER. The ends were cut back, 0 bases at V and 5 bases at J, with 22 bases in the middle. The CDR3 DNA is TGCGCCAGCAGCCAAGATCCGACGGTTCGGACTGATTTAAATGAAAAACTGTTTTTT. Its protein is CASSQDPTVRTDLNEKLFF.

The rearrangement joins TRBV21-1 to TRBJ1-2; the tabulated D call, TRBD1, remains unverified against the DNA. TRBV21-1 is shown as a pseudogene. The CDR3 length is 14 residues. CDR3 region: CASSKVWHNYGYTF. DNA for the CDR3: TGTGCCAGCAGCAAAGTATGGCACAACTATGGCTACACCTTC.

This clone occurred once. The sample has other DNA sequences that encode this CDR3 too. The chain has TRBV9 and TRBJ2-1; TRBD2 matches at 10 bases. The V and J ends lost 0 bases and 7 bases, in that order; junction bases with no gene match: 4. Per the germline V gene, CDR1 is SGDLS and CDR2 is YYNGEE. The CDR3 covers 15 residues. Here the CDR3 reads CASSVALAGDNEQFF. In DNA form, the CDR3 reads TGTGCCAGCAGCGTAGCGCTAGCGGGAGATAATGAGCAGTTCTTC.

The chain uses TRBV14 and TRBJ2-7; no clear D. The V and J ends lost 5 bases and 5 bases respectively, with 10 bases between them. The CDR3 runs 12 residues. Germline assignment: CDR1 SGHDN and CDR2 FVKESK. CDR3 nucleotide sequence: TGTGCCAGCAGCATCGCTTACCACGAGCAGTACTTC. It yields the protein CASSIAYHEQYF.

A word on this clone: The junction and the germline gene differ at one end; a read error may be behind it. The chain joins TRBV11-2 to TRBJ2-4; unclear D gene. Germline-derived CDR1 and CDR2 are SGHAT and FQNNGV. This CDR3 is 13 amino acids long. The CDR3 is CASSLDWENIQYF. For the CDR3, the DNA is TGTGCCAGCAGCTTAGACTGGGAAAACATTCAATACTTC.

Turning to this clone: One junction end disagrees with the germline gene, perhaps due to a read error. This sequence joins TRBV27 and TRBJ1-5, with D maybe TRBD1 (6 bases). CDR1 MNHEY and CDR2 SMNVEV come from the germline V gene (reference sequence). CDR3 size: 17 residues. CDR3 coding DNA: TGTGCCAGCAGTTTATCGATAGGAGACAGGAGCAAGCAGCCCCAGCATTTT. This gives the protein CASSLSIGDRSKQPQHF.

The gene calls are TRBV13 and TRBJ1-2; 7 bases agree with TRBD1. Germline V gene lookup returns CDR1 PRHDT and CDR2 FYEKMQ (reference sequence). The CDR3 totals 15 residues. Germline trimming cut 4 bases from V and 2 bases from J; bases unmatched to any gene: 7. The CDR3 is CASSSPDRANYGYTF. CDR3 nucleotides: TGTGCCAGCAGCTCCCCCGACAGGGCAAACTATGGCTACACCTTC.

The genes are TRBV7-2 and TRBJ1-1; the match to TRBD1 covers 8 bases. The trim removed 4 bases at V and 10 bases at J, leaving 5 bases unmatched. The CDR3 covers 12 residues. From germline, CDR1 is SGHTA and CDR2 FQGNSA. The DNA of the CDR3 is TGTGCCAGCAGCTCCAGGGGGCTGGGAGCTTTCTTT. Translation: CASSSRGLGAFF.

The chain recombines TRBV6-6 with TRBJ2-7; no reliable D call. V lost 5 bases and J lost 5, with 13 bases in between. The CDR3 has 13 residues. Germline V gene data show CDR1 as MNHNY and CDR2 as SVGAGI (reference sequence). CDR3 in DNA: TGTGCCAGCAGTACAGCTGCCTGGGACGAGCAGTACTTC. Protein product: CASSTAAWDEQYF.

The gene calls are TRBV11-2 and TRBJ2-1, with 8 bases lining up with TRBD1. The V and J ends lost 4 bases and 8 bases, in that order; junction bases with no gene match: 13. CDR1 is SGHAT, CDR2 FQNNGV, per germline. The CDR3 covers 16 residues. The CDR3 DNA reads as TGTGCCAGCAGCTCCCCTTCCCGGACAGGGAAGGATGAGCAGTTCTTC. Protein: CASSSPSRTGKDEQFF.

This chain uses TRBV11-2 with TRBJ1-5, with 7 bases aligning to TRBD1. J was trimmed by 4 bases and V by 1 base; bases with no gene match: 1. Germline loops: CDR1 SGHAT, CDR2 FQNNGV. The CDR3 is made up of 14 amino acids. CDR3 nucleotide sequence: TGTGCCAGCAGCTTAGGGGGACAGAATCAGCCCCAGCATTTT. Protein sequence: CASSLGGQNQPQHF.

This chain links TRBV30 with TRBJ1-2; 7 nucleotides match TRBD1. Germline V gene sequence: CDR1 GTSNPN, CDR2 SVGIG (reference sequence). The CDR3 extends over 15 amino acids. Trimming cost V 5 bases and J 8 bases; bases outside gene matches: 17. DNA of the CDR3: TGTGCCTGGGGGCCCCTGACAGGGCCCGTCCGAGGCTACACCTTC. The encoded protein is CAWGPLTGPVRGYTF.

The chain links TRBV19 to TRBJ1-1, with unresolved D. Germline values: CDR1 LNHDA, CDR2 SQIVND (reference sequence). This CDR3 is built from 14 residues. V was clipped by 8 bases and J by 5 bases, with 18 bases between them. As DNA, the CDR3 is TGTGCCAGTGGCAAGCGTGGGGAAAGGACTGAAGCTTTCTTT. Its translation: CASGKRGERTEAFF.

The chain recombines TRBV11-2 with TRBJ2-7; 9 bases line up with TRBD1. Losses at the gene ends were 4 bases for V and 6 bases for J; bases not matched to a gene: 7. The length of the CDR3 is 14 residues. Per germline, CDR1 SGHAT and CDR2 FQNNGV. The CDR3 sequence is CASSWGTGFSEQYF. In nucleotides, the CDR3 is TGTGCCAGCAGCTGGGGGACAGGGTTTAGCGAGCAGTACTTC.

The chain carries TRBV4-3 and TRBJ2-3; D may correspond to TRBD1 or TRBD2 (6 bases each). There are 15 residues in the CDR3. V dropped 0 bases and J dropped 4 bases, with 11 bases sitting between them. CDR1 is LGHNA and CDR2 is YSLEER in the germline V gene. CDR3 sequence: CASSQEGGSADTQYF. The CDR3 nucleotides are TGCGCCAGCAGCCAAGAGGGGGGCTCGGCAGATACGCAGTATTTT.

V and J are TRBV9 and TRBJ2-3; maybe TRBD1 (7 bases). The CDR3 contains 16 residues. Germline CDR1 reads SGDLS; CDR2 reads YYNGEE. V gave up 3 bases and J gave up 2 bases, with 16 bases separating them. The CDR3 spells CASSALGGQNTDTQYF. For the CDR3, the DNA is TGTGCCAGCAGCGCCCTCGGGGGACAGAACACAGATACGCAGTATTTT.

The chain couples TRBV4-1 to TRBJ2-5; D is ambiguous. CDR1 and CDR2 (germline): MGHRA, YSYEKL. V dropped 0 bases and J dropped 5 bases, with 13 bases sitting between them. The CDR3 loop spans 15 amino acids. The CDR3 bases are TGCGCCAGCAGCCAAGATCCGACTGTGGGCGAGACCCAGTACTTC. Its translation: CASSQDPTVGETQYF.

The J gene is TRBJ1-4, the V gene TRBV29-1; D is undetermined. This CDR3 contains 12 residues. CDR1 and CDR2 (germline): SQVTM, ANQGSEA. Trimming pared 4 bases from V and 6 bases from J, leaving 9 bases between. CDR3 nucleotide sequence: TGCAGCGTTGTGGCAGACGATGAAAAACTGTTTTTT. Encoded protein: CSVVADDEKLFF.

This chain links TRBV10-1 with TRBJ2-5, with D perhaps matching TRBD1 (6 bases). V lost 4 bases and J lost 4, with 19 bases in between. The CDR3 loop spans 16 amino acids. Germline CDR1 reads WNHNN; CDR2 reads SYGVQD (reference sequence). For the CDR3, the DNA is TGCGCCAGCAGTGGCAGGACAGCCCCACTCGGAGAGACCCAGTACTTC. Amino acids: CASSGRTAPLGETQYF.

CDR3: CAITGPPETQYF. The CDR3 nucleotides are TGTGCCATCACAGGGCCACCAGAGACCCAGTACTTC. This rearrangement joins TRBV7-6 to TRBJ2-5; D is possibly TRBD1 (6 bases). V was clipped by 10 bases and J by 4 bases, with 13 bases between them. CDR1 is SGHVS, CDR2 FNYEAQ, per germline. The CDR3 extends over 12 amino acids. The whole variable domain, filled in from reference TRBV7-6 and TRBJ2-5, reads GAGVSQSPRYKVTKRGQDVALRCDPISGHVSLYWYRQALGQGPEFLTYFNYEAQQDKSGLPNDRFSAERPEGSISTLTIQRTEQRDSAMYRCAITGPPETQYFGPGTRLLVL.

The gene calls are TRBV10-1 and TRBJ2-2; the D is unclear. CDR1 and CDR2 (germline): WNHNN, SYGVQD (reference sequence). The V end lost 4 bases, the J end lost 1 base, and 13 bases lay between the germline ends. CDR3 length: 16 amino acids. The CDR3 region has the DNA TGCGCCAGCAGTGGGGCTCCGGCAGGGAACACCGGGGAGCTGTTTTTT. The encoded protein is CASSGAPAGNTGELFF.

The CDR3 region is CASSPGQGARYGYTF. In nucleotides, the CDR3 is TGTGCCAGCAGCCCCGGACAGGGGGCGCGGTATGGCTACACCTTC. V and J are TRBV9 and TRBJ1-2; TRBD1 matches at 11 bases. The CDR3 consists of 15 residues. The germline gives CDR1 SGDLS, CDR2 YYNGEE. The V and J ends lost 4 bases and 5 bases, in that order; junction bases with no gene match: 7.

The V call is TRBV5-6, the J call TRBJ2-5, with a possible D match to TRBD1 (5 bases). Germline CDR1 and CDR2: SGHDT and YYEEEE. The CDR3 runs to 14 residues. With 4 bases removed from V and 1 base from J, the gap between germline ends came to 11 bases. CDR3 region: CASSEVTGQETQYF. Written as DNA, the CDR3 is TGTGCCAGCAGCGAGGTAACAGGCCAAGAGACCCAGTACTTC.

V is TRBV5-4 and J is TRBJ2-7, with 8 positions matching TRBD1. V shed 3 bases and J 3 bases; nucleotides not matched to a gene: 8. The CDR3 loop spans 15 amino acids. The germline V gene has CDR1 SGHNT and CDR2 YYREEE (reference sequence). DNA for the CDR3: TGTGCCAGCAGCTCCGCCGACGGACAGGGCTACGAGCAGTACTTC. Translating gives CASSSADGQGYEQYF.

This chain connects TRBV5-4 to TRBJ2-3; 14 bases agree with TRBD2. The germline V gene has CDR1 SGHNT and CDR2 YYREEE (reference sequence). This CDR3 region has 16 residues. V was pared by 4 bases and J by 5 bases, with 6 bases of the junction left unmatched. The CDR3 DNA reads TGTGCCAGCAGCCAGGGACTAGCGGGAGTCGGAGATACGCAGTATTTT. As protein: CASSQGLAGVGDTQYF.

A note on this clone: This sample includes further DNA sequences coding for the same CDR3. The CDR3 DNA follows: TGTGCCAGCAGCTTAGAAGGGGGCGTTCAGCCCCAGCATTTT. It translates to CASSLEGGVQPQHF. The chain couples TRBV5-6 to TRBJ1-5; 7 positions match TRBD1. J was trimmed by 6 bases and V by 2 bases; bases with no gene match: 5. The CDR3 has 14 amino acids. Germline values: CDR1 SGHDT, CDR2 YYEEEE.

The rearrangement links TRBV27 to TRBJ1-6, with D maybe TRBD1 (5 bases). Trimming cost V 5 bases and J 7 bases, with 18 bases left between them. Per germline, CDR1 MNHEY and CDR2 SMNVEV (reference sequence). The length of the CDR3 is 16 residues. The CDR3 nucleotides are TGTGCCAGCAGTCCGGGGACCCTCCCCTCGAATTCACCCCTCCACTTT. Protein sequence: CASSPGTLPSNSPLHF.